One and the same sample provided the 7 T cell receptor beta chains below, sequenced in a study of type 1 regulatory T cells. One entry per CDR3 protein results from TCRdb running MiXCR on the reads. The table shows 75,000 to 100,000 distinct CDR3 sequences, with less than 40% occurring only once. The material sequenced was CD4+ T cells, either the whole sample or a sorted fraction (not recorded which). These receptors came from a human donor in good health.

This chain uses TRBV14 with TRBJ2-5, with TRBD1 identical over 7 bases. Trimming removed 2 bases from V and 5 bases from J; junction bases left unmatched: 8. Germline values: CDR1 SGHDN, CDR2 FVKESK. This CDR3 spans 15 amino acids. CDR3 DNA: TGTGCCAGCAGCCAAAAGGGACAGCTCTCGGAGACCCAGTACTTC. Translating gives CASSQKGQLSETQYF.

The chain carries TRBV10-2 and TRBJ1-6; D unclear. Trimming shortened V by 0 bases and J by 6 bases, and 12 bases separated the two germline ends. Germline V gene lookup returns CDR1 WSHSY and CDR2 SAAADI. This CDR3 is built from 16 residues. The CDR3 sequence: CASSESMPGSNSPLHF. CDR3 DNA: TGCGCCAGCAGTGAGTCGATGCCGGGAAGTAATTCACCCCTCCACTTT.

The rearrangement joins TRBV19 to TRBJ2-1, with D perhaps assigned TRBD1 or TRBD2 (5 bases each). Trimming left V 3 bases short and J 9 bases short, with 12 bases between. The CDR3 is 13 amino acids. Per germline, CDR1 LNHDA and CDR2 SQIVND (reference sequence). Written as DNA, the CDR3 is TGTGCCAGTAGTATGGGACCCCTAGGTGAGCAGTTCTTC. Its protein is CASSMGPLGEQFF.

For the CDR3, the DNA is TGCGCCAGCAGCCAACGACAGGGGCTGAACACCGGGGAGCTGTTTTTT. It codes for CASSQRQGLNTGELFF. V gene TRBV4-1 combines with J gene TRBJ2-2; 8 nucleotides align to TRBD1. The V and J ends lost 2 bases and 1 base, in that order; junction bases with no gene match: 3. From germline, CDR1 is MGHRA and CDR2 YSYEKL. The CDR3 has 16 residues.

This clonotype has just a few counts. V and J are TRBV10-1 and TRBJ2-7; D unclear. This CDR3 has 13 amino acids. CDR1 and CDR2 (germline): WNHNN, SYGVQD (reference sequence). Trimming took 2 bases from V and 0 from J, leaving 5 bases between them. CDR3 sequence reads: CASSEMLSYEQYF. CDR3 DNA sequence: TGCGCCAGCAGTGAGATGCTCTCCTACGAGCAGTACTTC.

The chain carries TRBV6-6 and TRBJ1-4; no firm D call. Germline V CDR1 and CDR2: MNHNY, SVGAGI (reference sequence). The CDR3 is 13 residues long. Trimming left V 5 bases short and J 8 bases short, with 12 bases between. The CDR3 DNA reads TGTGCCAGCAGTGAGACCTTGGGCGAAAAACTGTTTTTT. Its translation is CASSETLGEKLFF.

The chain uses TRBV19 and TRBJ1-5, with 7 positions matching TRBD1. Trimming removed 4 bases from V and 1 base from J; junction bases left unmatched: 16. In germline, CDR1 is LNHDA, CDR2 SQIVND (reference sequence). The CDR3 runs 19 residues. The CDR3 is CASSTSKSGAGGSNQPQHF. Written as DNA, the CDR3 is TGTGCCAGTAGTACCTCAAAAAGTGGGGCAGGGGGAAGCAATCAGCCCCAGCATTTT.